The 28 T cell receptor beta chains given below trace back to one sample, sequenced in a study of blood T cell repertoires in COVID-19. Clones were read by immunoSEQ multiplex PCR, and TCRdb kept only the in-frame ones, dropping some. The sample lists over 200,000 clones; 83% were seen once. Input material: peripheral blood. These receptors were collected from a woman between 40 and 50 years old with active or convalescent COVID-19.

This chain's CDR3 is CASILTGTDHTDTQYF. The CDR3 nucleotides are TGTGCCAGCATACTAACCGGGACAGACCACACAGATACGCAGTATTTT. The V and J genes are TRBV27 and TRBJ2-3, with 7 bases aligning to TRBD1. Looked up from germline, CDR1 is MNHEY and CDR2 is SMNVEV (reference sequence). J was trimmed by 2 bases and V by 7 bases; bases with no gene match: 12. This CDR3 region has 16 residues.

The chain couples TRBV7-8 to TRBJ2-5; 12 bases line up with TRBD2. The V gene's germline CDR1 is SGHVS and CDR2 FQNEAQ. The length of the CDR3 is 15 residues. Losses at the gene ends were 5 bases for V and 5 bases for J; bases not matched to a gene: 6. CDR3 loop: CASSPWTSGTETQYF. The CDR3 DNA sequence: TGTGCCAGCAGCCCCTGGACTAGCGGGACGGAGACCCAGTACTTC.

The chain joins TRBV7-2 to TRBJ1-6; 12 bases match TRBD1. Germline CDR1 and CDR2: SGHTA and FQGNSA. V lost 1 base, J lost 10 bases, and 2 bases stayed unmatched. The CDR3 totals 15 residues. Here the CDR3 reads CASSLVGTGGSPLHF. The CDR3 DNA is TGTGCCAGCAGCTTAGTAGGGACAGGGGGCTCACCCCTCCACTTT.

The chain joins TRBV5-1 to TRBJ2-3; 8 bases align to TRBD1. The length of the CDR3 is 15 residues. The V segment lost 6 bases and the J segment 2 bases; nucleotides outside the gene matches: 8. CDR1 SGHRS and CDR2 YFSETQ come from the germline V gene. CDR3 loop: CASTRTGKTTDTQYF. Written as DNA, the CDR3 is TGCGCCAGCACCCGGACAGGGAAAACCACAGATACGCAGTATTTT.

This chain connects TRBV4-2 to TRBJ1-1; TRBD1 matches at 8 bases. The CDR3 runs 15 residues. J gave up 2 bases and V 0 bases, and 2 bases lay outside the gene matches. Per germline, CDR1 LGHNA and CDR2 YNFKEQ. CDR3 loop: CASSQEDRVNTEAFF. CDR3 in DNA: TGTGCCAGCAGCCAAGAGGACAGGGTAAACACTGAAGCTTTCTTT.

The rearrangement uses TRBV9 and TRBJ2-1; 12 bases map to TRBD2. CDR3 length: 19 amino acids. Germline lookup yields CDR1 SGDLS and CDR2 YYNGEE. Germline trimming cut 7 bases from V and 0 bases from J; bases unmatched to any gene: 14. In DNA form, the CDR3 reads TGTGCCAGCCCCCTTACGACTAGCGGGGGCCAAAGCTCCTACAATGAGCAGTTCTTC. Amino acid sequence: CASPLTTSGGQSSYNEQFF. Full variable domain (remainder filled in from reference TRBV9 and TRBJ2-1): DSGVTQTPKHLITATGQRVTLRCSPRSGDLSVYWYQQSLDQGLQFLIQYYNGEERAKGNILERFSAQQFPDLHSELNLSSLELGDSALYFCASPLTTSGGQSSYNEQFFGPGTRLTVL.

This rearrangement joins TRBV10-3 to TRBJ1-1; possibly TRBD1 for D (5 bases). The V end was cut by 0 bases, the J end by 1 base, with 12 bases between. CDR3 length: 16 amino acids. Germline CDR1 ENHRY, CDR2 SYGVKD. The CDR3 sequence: CAISESGGVRNTEAFF. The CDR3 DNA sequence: TGTGCCATCAGTGAGTCGGGGGGGGTTCGGAACACTGAAGCTTTCTTT.

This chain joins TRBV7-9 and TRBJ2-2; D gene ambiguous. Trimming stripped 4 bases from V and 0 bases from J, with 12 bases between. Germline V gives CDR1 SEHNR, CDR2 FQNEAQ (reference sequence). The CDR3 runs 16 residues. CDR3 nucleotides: TGTGCCAGCAGCTCCATAGCTCTCGCGAACACCGGGGAGCTGTTTTTT. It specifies CASSSIALANTGELFF. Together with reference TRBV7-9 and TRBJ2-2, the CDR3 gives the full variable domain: DTGVSQNPRHKITKRGQNVTFRCDPISEHNRLYWYRQTLGQGPEFLTYFQNEAQLEKSRLLSDRFSAERPKGSFSTLEIQRTEQGDSAMYLCASSSIALANTGELFFGEGSRLTVL.

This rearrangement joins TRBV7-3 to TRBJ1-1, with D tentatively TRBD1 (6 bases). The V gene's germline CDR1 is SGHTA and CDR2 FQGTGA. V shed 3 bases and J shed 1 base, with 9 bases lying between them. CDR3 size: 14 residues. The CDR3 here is CASSLGHENTEAFF. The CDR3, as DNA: TGTGCCAGCAGCTTGGGACACGAGAACACTGAAGCTTTCTTT.

The CDR3 nucleotides read TGTGCCAGTAGTATAAAGAGGAGTGGTCGTCCTGATACGCAGTATTTT. Translating gives CASSIKRSGRPDTQYF. The rearrangement uses TRBV19 and TRBJ2-3; D unclear. The CDR3 covers 16 residues. The V end lost 2 bases, the J end lost 6 bases, and 18 bases lay between the germline ends. Germline CDR1 LNHDA, CDR2 SQIVND (reference sequence).

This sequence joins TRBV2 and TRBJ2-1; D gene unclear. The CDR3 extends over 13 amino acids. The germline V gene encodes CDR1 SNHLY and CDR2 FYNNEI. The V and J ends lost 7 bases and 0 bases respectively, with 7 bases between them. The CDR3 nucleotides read TGTGCCAGCATTGCCAGCTCCTACAATGAGCAGTTCTTC. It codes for CASIASSYNEQFF.

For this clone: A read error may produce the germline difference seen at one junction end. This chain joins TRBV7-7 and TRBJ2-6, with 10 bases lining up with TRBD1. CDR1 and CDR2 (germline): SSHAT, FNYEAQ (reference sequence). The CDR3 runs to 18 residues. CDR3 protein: CASSGGTGANSGANVLTF. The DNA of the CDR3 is TGTGCTAGCAGCGGAGGGACAGGGGCAAACTCTGGGGCCAACGTCCTGACTTTC.

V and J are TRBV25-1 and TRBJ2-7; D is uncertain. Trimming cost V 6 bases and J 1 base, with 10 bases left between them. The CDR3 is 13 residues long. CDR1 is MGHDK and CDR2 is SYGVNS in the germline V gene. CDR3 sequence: CASRATASYEQYF. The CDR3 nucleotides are TGTGCCAGCAGAGCGACGGCATCCTACGAGCAGTACTTC.

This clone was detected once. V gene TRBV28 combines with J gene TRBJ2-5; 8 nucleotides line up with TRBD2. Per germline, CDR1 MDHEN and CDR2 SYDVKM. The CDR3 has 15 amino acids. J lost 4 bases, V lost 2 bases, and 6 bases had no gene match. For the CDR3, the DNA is TGTGCCAGCAGTTTAGCCGGGGGGGCTGGAGAGACCCAGTACTTC. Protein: CASSLAGGAGETQYF.

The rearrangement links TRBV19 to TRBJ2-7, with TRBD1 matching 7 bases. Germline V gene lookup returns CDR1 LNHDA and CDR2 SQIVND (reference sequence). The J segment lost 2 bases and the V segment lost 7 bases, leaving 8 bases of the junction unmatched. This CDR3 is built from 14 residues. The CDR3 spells CASTARQGAYEQYF. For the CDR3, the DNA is TGTGCCAGTACGGCGAGGCAGGGGGCCTACGAGCAGTACTTC.

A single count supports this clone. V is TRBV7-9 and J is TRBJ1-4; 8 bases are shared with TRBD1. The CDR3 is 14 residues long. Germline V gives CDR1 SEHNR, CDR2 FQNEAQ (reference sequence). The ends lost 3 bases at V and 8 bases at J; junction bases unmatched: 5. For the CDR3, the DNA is TGTGCCAGCAGCTTTCAGGGGGCGCGGGAAAAACTGTTTTTT. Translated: CASSFQGAREKLFF.

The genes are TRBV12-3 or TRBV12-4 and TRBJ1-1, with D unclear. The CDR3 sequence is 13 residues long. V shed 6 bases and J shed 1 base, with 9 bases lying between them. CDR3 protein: CASSFLSNTEAFF. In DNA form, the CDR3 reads TGTGCCAGCAGCTTTTTATCGAACACTGAAGCTTTCTTT.

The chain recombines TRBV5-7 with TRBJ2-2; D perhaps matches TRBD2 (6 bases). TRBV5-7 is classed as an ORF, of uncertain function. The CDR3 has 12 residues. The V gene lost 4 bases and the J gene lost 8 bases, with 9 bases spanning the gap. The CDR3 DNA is TGTGCCAGCAGCCGGGAGACGGGGGAGCTGTTTTTT. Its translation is CASSRETGELFF.

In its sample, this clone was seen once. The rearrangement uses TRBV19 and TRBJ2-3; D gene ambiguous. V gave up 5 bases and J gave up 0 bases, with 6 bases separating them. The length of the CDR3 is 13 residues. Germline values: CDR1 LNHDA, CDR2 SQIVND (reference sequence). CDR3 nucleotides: TGTGCCAGTAGTTCCCCTAGCACAGATACGCAGTATTTT. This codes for CASSSPSTDTQYF.

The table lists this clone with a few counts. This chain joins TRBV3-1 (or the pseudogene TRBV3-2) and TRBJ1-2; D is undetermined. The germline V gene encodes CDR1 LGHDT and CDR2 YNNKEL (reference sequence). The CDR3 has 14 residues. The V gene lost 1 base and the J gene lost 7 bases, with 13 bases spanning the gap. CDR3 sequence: CASSQGNGKRGYTF. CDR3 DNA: TGTGCCAGCAGCCAAGGAAACGGAAAGCGTGGCTACACCTTC.

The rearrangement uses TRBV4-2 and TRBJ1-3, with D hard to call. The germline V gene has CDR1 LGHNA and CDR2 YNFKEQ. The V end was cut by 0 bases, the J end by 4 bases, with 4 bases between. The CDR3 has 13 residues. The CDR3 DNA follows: TGTGCCAGCAGCCAAGACGAGGGAAACACCATATATTTT. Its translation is CASSQDEGNTIYF.

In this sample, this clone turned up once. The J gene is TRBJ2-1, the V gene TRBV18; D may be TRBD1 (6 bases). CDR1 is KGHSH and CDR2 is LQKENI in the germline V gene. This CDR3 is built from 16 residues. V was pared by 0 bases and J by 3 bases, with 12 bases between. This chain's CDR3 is CASSPPLRQVYNEQFF. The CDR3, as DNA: TGTGCCAGCTCACCACCTTTGAGACAGGTCTACAATGAGCAGTTCTTC.

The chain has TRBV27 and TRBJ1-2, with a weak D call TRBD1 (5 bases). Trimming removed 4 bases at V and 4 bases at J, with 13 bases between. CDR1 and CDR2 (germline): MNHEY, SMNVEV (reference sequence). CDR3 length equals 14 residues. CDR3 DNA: TGTGCCAGCAGTTCGGCGGGACGCATCTATGGCTACACCTTC. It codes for CASSSAGRIYGYTF.

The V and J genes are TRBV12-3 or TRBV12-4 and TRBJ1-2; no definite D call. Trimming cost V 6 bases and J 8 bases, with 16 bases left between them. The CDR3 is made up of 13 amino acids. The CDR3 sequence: CASSPLEGRGYTF. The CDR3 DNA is TGTGCCAGCAGCCCCCTAGAGGGTCGCGGCTACACCTTC.

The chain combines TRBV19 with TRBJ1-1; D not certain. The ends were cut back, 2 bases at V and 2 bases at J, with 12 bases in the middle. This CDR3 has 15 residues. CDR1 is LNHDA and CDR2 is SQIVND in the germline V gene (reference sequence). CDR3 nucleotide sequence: TGTGCCAGTAGTATAAAGTTTGCGGGCAACACTGAAGCTTTCTTT. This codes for CASSIKFAGNTEAFF.

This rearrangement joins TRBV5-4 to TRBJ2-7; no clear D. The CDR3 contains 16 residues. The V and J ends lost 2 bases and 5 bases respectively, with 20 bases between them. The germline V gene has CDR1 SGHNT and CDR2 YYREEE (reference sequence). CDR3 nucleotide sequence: TGTGCCAGCAGCTTTAGAGCGAGTGGGTCACTACACGAGCAGTACTTC. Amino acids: CASSFRASGSLHEQYF.

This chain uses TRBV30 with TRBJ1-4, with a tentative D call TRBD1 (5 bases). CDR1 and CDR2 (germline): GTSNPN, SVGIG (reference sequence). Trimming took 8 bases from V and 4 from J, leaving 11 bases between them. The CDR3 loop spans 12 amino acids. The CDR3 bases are TGTGCCGCGTCAGGGAATAATGAAAAACTGTTTTTT. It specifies CAASGNNEKLFF.

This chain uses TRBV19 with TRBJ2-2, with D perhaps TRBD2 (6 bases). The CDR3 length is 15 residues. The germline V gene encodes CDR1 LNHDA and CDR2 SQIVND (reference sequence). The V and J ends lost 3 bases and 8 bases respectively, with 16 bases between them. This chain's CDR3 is CASSIAGIRGGELFF. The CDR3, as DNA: TGTGCCAGTAGTATTGCGGGGATTCGAGGGGGGGAGCTGTTTTTT.